Listed here are 22 T cell receptor beta chains from one sample, sequenced in a study of HIV-infected patients and healthy controls. Whole blood was used without fractionation, so all unsorted peripheral T cells were included. Reverse transcription used about 500 ng RNA and constant-region primers for alpha and beta. Alpha and beta chain libraries were made separately by chain-specific third strand synthesis with multiplexing indices. TCRdb independently ran MiXCR on the 5' RACE reads; one entry per CDR3 protein. This table holds approximately 10,000 distinct CDR3 sequences, less than 9.5% found once. The sequenced material came from blood. Receptor source: an adult in good health.

The CDR3 spells CASSYAGGNTEAFF. CDR3 nucleotides: TGTGCCAGCAGTTACGCAGGGGGGAACACTGAAGCTTTCTTT. The chain couples TRBV6-2 or TRBV6-3 to TRBJ1-1; 7 positions agree with TRBD1. This CDR3 comprises 14 residues. Trimming cost V 2 bases and J 1 base; bases outside gene matches: 1. The germline CDR1 and CDR2 sequences are MNHEY and SVGEGT.

This clonotype is deemed medium-sized (0.01 to 0.1%). The genes are TRBV12-3 or TRBV12-4 and TRBJ2-3, with 10 bases that match TRBD2. The CDR3 runs to 14 residues. The V and J ends lost 6 bases and 5 bases, in that order; junction bases with no gene match: 5. This CDR3 reads CASRQTSGVDTQYF. CDR3 DNA sequence: TGTGCCAGCAGGCAAACTAGCGGGGTAGATACGCAGTATTTT.

By frequency in the sample, this clonotype is medium-sized (0.01 to 0.1%). The chain is built from TRBV14 and TRBJ2-4; D is unresolved. Germline-derived CDR1 and CDR2 are SGHDN and FVKESK. Trimming pared 3 bases from V and 12 bases from J, leaving 9 bases between. This CDR3 has 11 residues. CDR3 loop: CASSQGSSQYF. The DNA for the CDR3 is TGTGCCAGCAGCCAGGGGTCGTCTCAGTACTTC.

Judged by abundance, this clonotype is medium-sized. The chain is built from TRBV11-2 and TRBJ1-5; no clear D gene. The CDR3 totals 13 residues. Trimming shortened V by 1 base and J by 0 bases, and 1 base separated the two germline ends. Germline V gene lookup returns CDR1 SGHAT and CDR2 FQNNGV. In DNA form, the CDR3 reads TGTGCCAGCAGCTTAGGTAGCAATCAGCCCCAGCATTTT. Its translation is CASSLGSNQPQHF. The full variable domain, its missing parts supplied by reference TRBV11-2 and TRBJ1-5, is EAGVAQSPRYKIIEKRQSVAFWCNPISGHATLYWYQQILGQGPKLLIQFQNNGVVDDSQLPKDRFSAERLKGVDSTLKIQPAKLEDSAVYLCASSLGSNQPQHFGDGTRLSIL.

This clonotype is deemed medium-sized. The J gene is TRBJ1-1, the V gene TRBV29-1, with 10 bases fitting TRBD1. Germline CDR1 SQVTM, CDR2 ANQGSEA. V was clipped by 4 bases and J by 3 bases; unmatched bases: 11. The CDR3 contains 16 residues. The CDR3 DNA reads as TGCAGCGTTGCCGGGAGACAGGGGGCATTGGACACTGAAGCTTTCTTT. This sequence encodes CSVAGRQGALDTEAFF.

This clonotype appeared a few times. V usage is TRBV7-2 and J usage is TRBJ2-1, with TRBD2 matching over 10 bases. The CDR3 runs to 16 residues. Germline CDR1 is SGHTA and CDR2 is FQGNSA. J lost 6 bases, V lost 1 base, and 6 bases had no gene match. The CDR3 DNA follows: TGTGCCAGCAGCTTAGTTGCGCTAGCGGGGGTCAATGAGCAGTTCTTC. Its translation is CASSLVALAGVNEQFF.

At least ten counts were recorded for this clonotype. The rearrangement links TRBV11-2 to TRBJ2-3; 11 bases agree with TRBD1. This CDR3 is 16 amino acids long. With 4 bases clipped from V and 4 bases from J, the junction kept 7 bases outside the gene matches. Germline V gives CDR1 SGHAT, CDR2 FQNNGV. CDR3 protein: CASSSQPGQGADTQYF. CDR3 nucleotides: TGTGCCAGCAGCTCCCAACCGGGACAGGGGGCAGATACGCAGTATTTT. The full variable domain, in which reference TRBV11-2 and TRBJ2-3 provide the parts outside the CDR3, is EAGVAQSPRYKIIEKRQSVAFWCNPISGHATLYWYQQILGQGPKLLIQFQNNGVVDDSQLPKDRFSAERLKGVDSTLKIQPAKLEDSAVYLCASSSQPGQGADTQYFGPGTRLTVL.

This clonotype has more than one count but fewer than ten. The rearrangement links TRBV6-6 to TRBJ1-2, with 7 nucleotides matching TRBD1. Germline trimming cut 5 bases from V and 3 bases from J; bases unmatched to any gene: 9. The germline CDR1 and CDR2 sequences are MNHNY and SVGAGI (reference sequence). The CDR3 runs 15 residues. CDR3 in DNA: TGTGCCAGCAGTAGAGACAGGGCTCTAGACTATGGCTACACCTTC. Amino acid sequence: CASSRDRALDYGYTF.

This clonotype was seen repeatedly, ten times or more. The chain carries TRBV29-1 and TRBJ2-1; 13 nucleotides line up with TRBD2. CDR3 size: 14 residues. V shed 4 bases and J 9 bases; nucleotides not matched to a gene: 6. In germline, CDR1 is SQVTM, CDR2 ANQGSEA. CDR3 DNA sequence: TGCAGCGTTGCGACTAGCGGGGGGTATGGTGAGCAGTTCTTC. Encoded protein: CSVATSGGYGEQFF.

By sample fraction, this clonotype is medium-sized. V gene TRBV9 combines with J gene TRBJ2-1; possible D gene TRBD1, 5 bases. The germline V and J ends were trimmed by 4 bases and 5 bases, with 13 bases remaining between them. This CDR3 is 14 amino acids long. Germline V gene sequence: CDR1 SGDLS, CDR2 YYNGEE. The CDR3 nucleotides read TGTGCCAGCAGCTCACTAAGGGGTCACAATGAGCAGTTCTTC. It codes for CASSSLRGHNEQFF.

This clonotype was recorded at least ten times. The CDR3 nucleotides read TGTGCCAGCAGGCAAGGGACAGTTAGCAATCAGCCCCAGCATTTT. It is translated as CASRQGTVSNQPQHF. This chain links TRBV6-1 with TRBJ1-5, with TRBD1 identical over 7 bases. Germline lookup yields CDR1 MNHNS and CDR2 SASEGT. This CDR3 spans 15 amino acids. Trimming at V came to 6 bases and at J to 0 bases, leaving 5 bases not matched to a gene.

In its sample, this clonotype ranks as medium-sized. The rearrangement links TRBV29-1 to TRBJ1-4; D is unresolved. The CDR3 consists of 13 residues. V was trimmed by 4 bases and J by 8 bases, leaving 14 bases between them. The germline CDR1 and CDR2 sequences are SQVTM and ANQGSEA. The CDR3 DNA reads as TGCAGCGTTGGACGGGGTTCGAGGGAAAAACTGTTTTTT. This gives the protein CSVGRGSREKLFF.

On this clonotype: Since a much larger clone is just one base distant, this may be a read error. This chain connects TRBV4-1 to TRBJ1-5, with D unclear. Germline CDR1 is MGHRA and CDR2 is YSYEKL. CDR3 length equals 15 residues. CDR3 bases: TGCGCCAGCAGCCATCCCGGACGCTACAATCAGCCCGAGCATTTT. Amino acid sequence: CASSHPGRYNQPEHF.

This clonotype is termed medium-sized. The chain carries TRBV18 and TRBJ1-1, with a weak D call TRBD1 (6 bases). Germline V lookup: CDR1 KGHSH, CDR2 LQKENI. The CDR3 sequence is 14 residues long. V lost 4 bases, J lost 3 bases, and 12 bases lay in between. CDR3 sequence: CASSHNRADTEAFF. CDR3 coding DNA: TGTGCCAGCTCACATAACAGGGCGGACACTGAAGCTTTCTTT.

About this clonotype itself: This could be a read error, since a much larger clone is one nucleotide away. The rearrangement uses TRBV20-1 and TRBJ2-1; TRBD2 matches 14 bases. CDR1 and CDR2 from the germline V gene are DFQATT and SNEGSKA (reference sequence). V lost 4 bases to trimming and J lost 7 bases; unmatched junction nucleotides: 6. This CDR3 is 15 amino acids long. The CDR3 loop reads CSATLRTSGGNEQFF. DNA for the CDR3: TGCAGTGCTACCCTAAGGACTAGCGGGGGGAATGAGCAGTTCTTC.

This clonotype is labeled as medium-sized (0.01 to 0.1%). The CDR3 protein is CASSPPGPGNQPQHF. CDR3 nucleotide sequence: TGTGCCAGCTCACCGCCGGGCCCAGGGAATCAGCCCCAGCATTTT. The chain is built from TRBV18 and TRBJ1-5; TRBD1 is a possible D gene (5 bases). Per germline, CDR1 KGHSH and CDR2 LQKENI. Trimming took 3 bases from V and 4 from J, leaving 13 bases between them. The length of the CDR3 is 15 residues.

A few counts support this clonotype. J is TRBJ1-4 and V is TRBV21-1; the DNA was not used to check the table's D call, TRBD1. TRBV21-1 is classified as a pseudogene. This CDR3 has 16 residues. The CDR3 bases are TGTGCCAGCAGCAATTTTAGGGGACGCCCTAATGAAAAACTGTTTTTT. This codes for CASSNFRGRPNEKLFF.

This clonotype has a count of ten or more. The CDR3 bases are TGTGCCAGCATCTCAGGGAACACTGAAGCTTTCTTT. Translation: CASISGNTEAFF. The chain employs TRBV11-2 and TRBJ1-1; D gene uncertain. The germline gives CDR1 SGHAT, CDR2 FQNNGV. V shed 7 bases and J shed 1 base, with 7 bases lying between them. The CDR3 covers 12 residues.

By its share, this clonotype is medium-sized (0.01 to 0.1%). The chain joins TRBV12-5 to TRBJ2-3; D is unclear. The CDR3 runs to 14 residues. Germline assignment: CDR1 LGHNT and CDR2 FRNRAP. Trimming removed 0 bases at V and 4 bases at J, with 8 bases between. The CDR3 bases are TGTGCTAGTGGTTTGGTACCCGTGGCAGATACGCAGTATTTT. Translated: CASGLVPVADTQYF.

The rearrangement uses TRBV9 and TRBJ1-5; D perhaps matches TRBD1 (5 bases). Germline V CDR1 and CDR2: SGDLS, YYNGEE. The CDR3 totals 15 residues. V lost 4 bases to trimming and J lost 5 bases, with 16 bases between them. The CDR3 here is CASSFSPGSDQPQHF. The CDR3 DNA follows: TGTGCCAGCAGCTTCAGTCCAGGGAGTGATCAGCCCCAGCATTTT.

The V gene is TRBV7-6, the J gene TRBJ2-7; unclear D gene. Trimming shortened V by 5 bases and J by 4 bases, and 9 bases separated the two germline ends. Germline assignment: CDR1 SGHVS and CDR2 FNYEAQ. This CDR3 comprises 12 residues. The CDR3 reads CASSPSLYEQYF. The CDR3 DNA reads as TGTGCCAGCAGCCCGAGCCTGTACGAGCAGTACTTC.

The gene calls are TRBV6-1 and TRBJ1-4, with TRBD1 as a possible D gene (5 bases). There are 15 residues in the CDR3. Germline-derived CDR1 and CDR2 are MNHNS and SASEGT. V dropped 5 bases and J dropped 4 bases, with 14 bases sitting between them. This CDR3 is CASSRFGAINEKLFF. Here the CDR3 DNA reads TGTGCCAGCAGTCGTTTCGGGGCCATTAATGAAAAACTGTTTTTT.